These 22 T cell receptor beta chains were sequenced from one sample in a study of shared clonotypes between healthy human individuals (dated by TCRdb to 2018 to 2020). The library was built by means of the immunoSEQ multiplex PCR assay. In its TCRdb copy, this immuneACCESS table keeps in-frame sequences only and misses some clones. Where compared with another copy, unresolved V genes explain less than half of these, and the others have no known cause. This sample has about 2.1 million clones in its table, and around 95% of those were observed once. Jointly, the top ten make up around 1.8% of the sample. CD8 naive samples were CD45RO-negative cells positively selected for CCR7, giving a CD45RA+CCR7+ population that excluded TemRA cells. Material: naive CD8+ T cells from PBMCs. The sample's cell subset or site label, decoded: CD45RA+CCR7+. Receptor source: a man aged 18-30 years in good health. Some clones in this sample may be carry-over from other donors' samples.

The chain joins TRBV2 to TRBJ2-6; 8 nucleotides line up with TRBD2. The CDR3 has 21 residues. The ends lost 6 bases at V and 0 bases at J; junction bases unmatched: 19. The germline V gene encodes CDR1 SNHLY and CDR2 FYNNEI. CDR3 bases: TGTGCCAGCAGATCTATCAGAGGTTCTAGCGGGTGGAGCTCTGGGGCCAACGTCCTGACTTTC. As protein: CASRSIRGSSGWSSGANVLTF.

The CDR3 DNA reads as TGTGCCAGCAGAGGCTTACTGAGCGGGGAGCTGTTTTTT. The encoded protein is CASRGLLSGELFF. The chain is built from TRBV27 and TRBJ2-2; D remains ambiguous. Germline CDR1 and CDR2: MNHEY and SMNVEV (reference sequence). V was shortened by 6 bases and J by 7 bases, with 12 bases between the two germline ends. There are 13 residues in the CDR3.

The CDR3 region has the DNA TGTGCCTGGAGTATATCCCCCAGGCCGAGCACAGATACGCAGTATTTT. Its protein is CAWSISPRPSTDTQYF. The chain employs TRBV30 and TRBJ2-3; the D is unclear. With 2 bases removed from V and 0 bases from J, the gap between germline ends came to 15 bases. The germline CDR1 and CDR2 sequences are GTSNPN and SVGIG (reference sequence). The CDR3 spans 16 residues.

V is TRBV28 and J is TRBJ2-1; D remains unclear. Deletions cut 3 bases from V and 0 bases from J, with 12 bases between. The V gene's germline CDR1 is MDHEN and CDR2 SYDVKM. The CDR3 spans 16 residues. The CDR3 region is CASSFGGIYSYNEQFF. CDR3 nucleotide sequence: TGTGCCAGCAGTTTCGGCGGCATTTACTCCTACAATGAGCAGTTCTTC.

The rearrangement uses TRBV4-3 and TRBJ2-5; unclear D gene. Looked up from germline, CDR1 is LGHNA and CDR2 is YSLEER. This CDR3 has 15 amino acids. The V end lost 0 bases, the J end lost 5 bases, and 13 bases lay between the germline ends. CDR3 DNA sequence: TGCGCCAGCAGCCAAGATGGAGACCTTGGGGAGACCCAGTACTTC. This codes for CASSQDGDLGETQYF.

The rearrangement uses TRBV13 and TRBJ2-2, with D unclear. Trimming left V 0 bases short and J 8 bases short, with 10 bases between. Germline V CDR1 and CDR2: PRHDT, FYEKMQ (reference sequence). This CDR3 has 14 residues. The CDR3 loop reads CASSLGRRGGELFF. In DNA form, the CDR3 reads TGTGCCAGCAGCTTAGGCCGAAGAGGAGGGGAGCTGTTTTTT.

The V gene is TRBV11-3, the J gene TRBJ1-1, with TRBD1 as a possible D gene (6 bases). The CDR3 length is 12 residues. The V end lost 11 bases, the J end lost 0 bases, and 10 bases lay between the germline ends. Germline V gives CDR1 SGHNT, CDR2 YENEEA. The CDR3 protein is CAERGVNTEAFF. CDR3 in DNA: TGTGCCGAGAGGGGGGTGAACACTGAAGCTTTCTTT.

The rearrangement links TRBV4-3 to TRBJ2-4; weak D call: TRBD1 (5 bases). Germline V gene data show CDR1 as LGHNA and CDR2 as YSLEER. The ends were cut back, 0 bases at V and 0 bases at J, with 21 bases in the middle. The CDR3 is made up of 20 amino acids. The CDR3, as DNA: TGCGCCAGCAGCCAAGATCTTTACAGGTCCCTGGAGCTAGCCAAAAACATTCAGTACTTC. Translating gives CASSQDLYRSLELAKNIQYF.

This chain connects TRBV7-3 to TRBJ1-1, with D maybe TRBD1 (5 bases). Per the germline V gene, CDR1 is SGHTA and CDR2 is FQGTGA. The germline V and J ends were trimmed by 3 bases and 4 bases, with 9 bases remaining between them. The CDR3 has 13 amino acids. CDR3 amino acids: CASSFGGGTEAFF. The CDR3 DNA reads as TGTGCCAGCAGCTTCGGCGGGGGCACTGAAGCTTTCTTT. Combining the CDR3 with reference TRBV7-3 and TRBJ1-1 gives the whole variable domain GAGVSQTPSNKVTEKGKYVELRCDPISGHTALYWYRQSLGQGPEFLIYFQGTGAADDSGLPNDRFFAVRPEGSVSTLKIQRTERGDSAVYLCASSFGGGTEAFFGQGTRLTVV.

This clone has only a few counts. The chain is built from TRBV9 and TRBJ2-2; tentatively, D is TRBD1 (6 bases). Germline-derived CDR1 and CDR2 are SGDLS and YYNGEE. Trimming removed 3 bases from V and 0 bases from J, with 9 bases in between. CDR3 length equals 15 residues. In DNA, the CDR3 is TGTGCCAGCAGCGGGGGACACCCGAACACCGGGGAGCTGTTTTTT. It yields the protein CASSGGHPNTGELFF.

This clone was detected only a few times. In the same sample, other DNA sequences code for this CDR3. J is TRBJ1-1 and V is TRBV5-6; D not certain. With 0 bases removed from V and 1 base from J, the gap between germline ends came to 7 bases. The germline V gene has CDR1 SGHDT and CDR2 YYEEEE. The CDR3 is 14 amino acids. As DNA, the CDR3 is TGTGCCAGCAGCTTGGGACGGACGAACACTGAAGCTTTCTTT. It specifies CASSLGRTNTEAFF.

The chain combines TRBV11-2 with TRBJ2-7; maybe TRBD1 (6 bases). Germline CDR1 SGHAT, CDR2 FQNNGV. Trimming cost V 11 bases and J 6 bases, with 20 bases left between them. The CDR3 runs to 13 residues. The CDR3 DNA follows: TGTGCCTCAAAGGGCAGGGGTCTCGGCGAGCAGTACTTC. Its translation is CASKGRGLGEQYF.

This chain connects TRBV7-9 to TRBJ2-7; D possibly matches TRBD1 or TRBD2 (5 bases each). The germline V gene has CDR1 SEHNR and CDR2 FQNEAQ (reference sequence). There are 17 residues in the CDR3. Trimming removed 4 bases at V and 2 bases at J, with 21 bases between. The DNA of the CDR3 is TGTGCCAGCAGCTCCCACCCGACTCAAGGGACGGCCTACGAGCAGTACTTC. Translating gives CASSSHPTQGTAYEQYF.

The V and J genes are TRBV7-9 and TRBJ2-7, with 10 positions matching TRBD2. There are 16 residues in the CDR3. Germline loops: CDR1 SEHNR, CDR2 FQNEAQ (reference sequence). The junction had 6 bases not matched to a gene; V was cut back by 2 bases and J by 2 bases. Here the CDR3 reads CASSLPTSGTTYEQYF. CDR3 DNA sequence: TGTGCCAGCAGCTTACCAACTAGCGGGACCACCTACGAGCAGTACTTC. The whole variable domain, remainder taken from reference TRBV7-9 and TRBJ2-7, is DTGVSQNPRHKITKRGQNVTFRCDPISEHNRLYWYRQTLGQGPEFLTYFQNEAQLEKSRLLSDRFSAERPKGSFSTLEIQRTEQGDSAMYLCASSLPTSGTTYEQYFGPGTRLTVT.

The chain uses TRBV7-8 and TRBJ2-3, with 11 positions matching TRBD2. Germline values: CDR1 SGHVS, CDR2 FQNEAQ. Trimming removed 1 base from V and 2 bases from J; junction bases left unmatched: 5. The CDR3 spans 17 residues. CDR3 in DNA: TGTGCCAGCAGCTTAGAGCTAGCGGGAGGATCCACAGATACGCAGTATTTT. Translated, it gives CASSLELAGGSTDTQYF.

CDR3: CASSQVLGGPLNTEAFF. The CDR3, as DNA: TGCGCCAGCAGCCAAGTACTCGGAGGACCGCTGAACACTGAAGCTTTCTTT. The J gene is TRBJ1-1, the V gene TRBV4-3; no clear D. This CDR3 comprises 17 residues. The V and J ends lost 1 base and 0 bases respectively, with 15 bases between them. Germline CDR1 reads LGHNA; CDR2 reads YSLEER.

This sequence joins TRBV4-1 and TRBJ2-1; the D gene is possibly TRBD2 (6 bases). Per germline, CDR1 MGHRA and CDR2 YSYEKL. The CDR3 is 15 residues long. With 5 bases removed from V and 2 bases from J, the gap between germline ends came to 13 bases. CDR3 residues: CASSEIGGPYNEQFF. The DNA of the CDR3 is TGCGCCAGCAGCGAGATAGGAGGGCCCTACAATGAGCAGTTCTTC.

The V and J genes are TRBV11-2 and TRBJ2-7, with TRBD1 matching over 7 bases. Germline loops: CDR1 SGHAT, CDR2 FQNNGV. Trimming took 6 bases from V and 5 from J; bases not matched to a gene: 7. This CDR3 has 13 residues. Here the CDR3 DNA reads TGTGCCAGCAGTCCCACAGGGGCTCACGAGCAGTACTTC. This gives the protein CASSPTGAHEQYF.

This clone was seen a handful of times. This chain uses TRBV11-2 with TRBJ2-2; 7 bases match TRBD2. After removal of 5 bases from V and 4 bases from J, the junction contained 10 bases not matched to a gene. CDR3 size: 16 residues. Germline assignment: CDR1 SGHAT and CDR2 FQNNGV. The CDR3 reads CASSDKGQRGTGELFF. CDR3 nucleotide sequence: TGTGCCAGCAGCGATAAGGGGCAGCGGGGCACCGGGGAGCTGTTTTTT. The whole variable domain, remainder taken from reference TRBV11-2 and TRBJ2-2, is EAGVAQSPRYKIIEKRQSVAFWCNPISGHATLYWYQQILGQGPKLLIQFQNNGVVDDSQLPKDRFSAERLKGVDSTLKIQPAKLEDSAVYLCASSDKGQRGTGELFFGEGSRLTVL.

V usage is TRBV6-1 and J usage is TRBJ1-5; weak D call: TRBD1 (5 bases). CDR1 MNHNS and CDR2 SASEGT come from the germline V gene. The CDR3 totals 17 residues. Trimming removed 2 bases from V and 2 bases from J, with 16 bases in between. This CDR3 is CASSEFRGFGGNQPQHF. CDR3 nucleotides: TGTGCCAGCAGTGAATTTAGGGGATTCGGTGGCAATCAGCCCCAGCATTTT.

The V and J genes are TRBV29-1 and TRBJ2-7; either TRBD1 or TRBD2 may supply D (7 bases each). Deletions cut 7 bases from V and 2 bases from J, with 18 bases between. Per germline, CDR1 SQVTM and CDR2 ANQGSEA. The CDR3 loop spans 14 amino acids. CDR3 bases: TGCAGCGCCCAGGGGGGGGCGAAAACCTACGAGCAGTACTTC. Protein sequence: CSAQGGAKTYEQYF.

The J gene is TRBJ2-1, the V gene TRBV6-5, with D perhaps matching TRBD2 (6 bases). CDR3 length: 13 residues. The V gene's germline CDR1 is MNHEY and CDR2 SVGAGI. V gave up 5 bases and J gave up 5 bases, with 10 bases separating them. The chain's CDR3 is CASSETRHNEQFF. The CDR3 bases are TGTGCCAGCAGTGAGACTAGACACAATGAGCAGTTCTTC.